Detailed here is one T cell receptor (beta chain). The sample belongs to a study of cytomegalovirus exposure and HLA in healthy donors. V was pared by 7 bases and J by 4 bases, with 2 bases of the junction left unmatched. This CDR3 spans 13 amino acids. CDR1 and CDR2 (germline): SNHLY, FYNNEI. It was with 60 Vbeta and 13 Jbeta primers that the PCR ran. The method was immunoSEQ multiplex PCR; TCRdb's version includes in-frame clones alone and lacks a portion of them. The data show roughly 55,000 clones, around 81% seen once. This receptor was taken from a boy aged 5-17 years in good health and CMV-seropositive. The chain combines TRBV2 with TRBJ2-3; 10 bases fit TRBD1. Sequencing was performed on PBMCs. The CDR3 DNA reads as TGTGCCAGCATTGGGACAGGGGCAGATACGCAGTATTTT. This translates into CASIGTGADTQYF.